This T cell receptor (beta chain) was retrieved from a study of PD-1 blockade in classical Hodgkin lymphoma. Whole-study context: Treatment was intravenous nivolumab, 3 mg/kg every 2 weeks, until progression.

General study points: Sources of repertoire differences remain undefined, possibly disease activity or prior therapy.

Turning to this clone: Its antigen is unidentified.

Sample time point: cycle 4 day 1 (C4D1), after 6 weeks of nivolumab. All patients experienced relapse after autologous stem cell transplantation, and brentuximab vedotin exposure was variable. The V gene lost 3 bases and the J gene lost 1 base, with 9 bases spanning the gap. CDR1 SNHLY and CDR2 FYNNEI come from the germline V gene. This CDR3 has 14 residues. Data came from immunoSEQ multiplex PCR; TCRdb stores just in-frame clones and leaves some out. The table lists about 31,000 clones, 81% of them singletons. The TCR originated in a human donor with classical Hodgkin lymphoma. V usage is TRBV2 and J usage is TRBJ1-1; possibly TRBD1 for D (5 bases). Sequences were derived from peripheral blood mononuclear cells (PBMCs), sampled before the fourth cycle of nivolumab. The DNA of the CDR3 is TGTGCCAGCAGTGATTTCCAGGGGAACACTGAAGCTTTCTTT. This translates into CASSDFQGNTEAFF. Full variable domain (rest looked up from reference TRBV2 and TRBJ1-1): EPEVTQTPSHQVTQMGQEVILRCVPISNHLYFYWYRQILGQKVEFLVSFYNNEISEKSEIFDDQFSVERPDGSNFTLKIRSTKLEDSAMYFCASSDFQGNTEAFFGQGTRLTVV.